These 28 T cell receptor beta chains share one sample of origin, sequenced in a study of T-cell memory formation after mild COVID-19. One entry per CDR3 protein results from TCRdb running MiXCR on the 5' RACE reads. The sample lists fewer than 400,000 distinct CDR3 sequences; under 15% were seen once. The material sequenced was PBMCs or a T cell subset sorted from them (not recorded which). These TCRs come from a young man who had mild COVID-19 (a few samples of this study predate the infection). Cell type and time point are not known.

The genes are TRBV6-5 and TRBJ2-1, with a weak D call TRBD2 (5 bases). Germline assignment: CDR1 MNHEY and CDR2 SVGAGI. The CDR3 runs 13 residues. Trimming stripped 0 bases from V and 9 bases from J, with 9 bases between. Here the CDR3 DNA reads TGTGCCAGCAGTTACTCGGGAGAAGTTGAGCAGTTCTTC. Protein sequence: CASSYSGEVEQFF.

This clonotype was counted only a few times. The V call is TRBV5-1, the J call TRBJ2-3, with D maybe TRBD1 (5 bases). Looked up from germline, CDR1 is SGHRS and CDR2 is YFSETQ. V lost 7 bases to trimming and J lost 1 base, with 16 bases between them. CDR3 length: 15 amino acids. Here the CDR3 reads CASRLRGAGTDTQYF. For the CDR3, the DNA is TGCGCCAGCCGCCTAAGGGGCGCCGGCACAGATACGCAGTATTTT.

V usage is TRBV6-1 and J usage is TRBJ2-7; TRBD1 agrees at 7 bases. The CDR3 loop spans 15 amino acids. Per the germline V gene, CDR1 is MNHNS and CDR2 is SASEGT. After removal of 5 bases from V and 0 bases from J, the junction contained 7 bases not matched to a gene. The CDR3 region is CASSLLGQSSYEQYF. CDR3 sequence (DNA): TGTGCCAGCAGTTTGCTGGGACAGAGCTCCTACGAGCAGTACTTC.

The gene calls are TRBV9 and TRBJ1-6; D gene uncertain. The CDR3 covers 12 residues. With 0 bases removed from V and 11 bases from J, the gap between germline ends came to 6 bases. In germline, CDR1 is SGDLS, CDR2 YYNGEE. The DNA for the CDR3 is TGTGCCAGCAGCGTAGATGAGGCACCCCTCCACTTT. This encodes CASSVDEAPLHF.

The chain couples TRBV6-5 to TRBJ2-3; 12 nucleotides align to TRBD1. There are 16 residues in the CDR3. V was pared by 6 bases and J by 5 bases, with 9 bases of the junction left unmatched. Germline V lookup: CDR1 MNHEY, CDR2 SVGAGI. CDR3 loop: CASSLARDRGRDTQYF. In nucleotides, the CDR3 is TGTGCCAGCAGCCTTGCGCGGGACAGGGGGCGAGATACGCAGTATTTT.

The gene calls are TRBV21-1 and TRBJ1-1; TRBD1, the table's D call, lacks a check against the DNA. TRBV21-1 is a recognized pseudogene. The CDR3 covers 14 residues. CDR3 loop: CASSIRTGRVEAFF. The CDR3 region has the DNA TGTGCCAGCAGCATTCGGACAGGGAGGGTTGAAGCTTTCTTT.

The CDR3 protein is CASRRAQRSSYEQYF. The DNA of the CDR3 is TGTGCCAGCAGGCGGGCCCAGCGGTCCTCCTACGAGCAGTACTTC. This chain connects TRBV6-2 or TRBV6-3 to TRBJ2-7, with TRBD2 as a possible D gene (5 bases). This CDR3 comprises 15 residues. The germline V gene has CDR1 MNHEY and CDR2 SVGEGT. V lost 6 bases, J lost 0 bases, and 15 bases lay in between.

The chain carries TRBV5-1 and TRBJ2-1; 12 bases are a match to TRBD2. The germline CDR1 and CDR2 sequences are SGHRS and YFSETQ. The CDR3 is 15 residues long. J was trimmed by 10 bases and V by 4 bases; bases with no gene match: 9. CDR3 in amino acids: CASSILAGGPGEQFF. CDR3 DNA sequence: TGCGCCAGCAGCATCCTAGCGGGGGGGCCTGGGGAGCAGTTCTTC.

This chain links TRBV7-2 with TRBJ2-7, with TRBD2 identical over 8 bases. After removal of 5 bases from V and 5 bases from J, the junction contained 14 bases not matched to a gene. This CDR3 is built from 16 residues. Germline loops: CDR1 SGHTA, CDR2 FQGNSA. The CDR3 DNA is TGTGCCAGCAGCCCCCCGGGACTAGAAACCCACCACGAGCAGTACGTC. It codes for CASSPPGLETHHEQYV.

This clonotype was picked up a small number of times. The V gene is TRBV4-1, the J gene TRBJ1-2, with D unresolved. The V gene lost 0 bases and the J gene lost 8 bases, with 4 bases spanning the gap. The CDR3 has 11 amino acids. The germline CDR1 and CDR2 sequences are MGHRA and YSYEKL. The CDR3 bases are TGCGCCAGCAGCCAAGACCTAGGCTACACCTTC. This sequence encodes CASSQDLGYTF.

This clonotype was counted between two and nine times. V usage is TRBV20-1 and J usage is TRBJ2-1, with a possible D match to TRBD1 (5 bases). The CDR3 spans 16 residues. V was cut by 5 bases and J by 3 bases, with 20 bases left in between. Germline assignment: CDR1 DFQATT and CDR2 SNEGSKA (reference sequence). Written as DNA, the CDR3 is TGCAGTGCTCCGAACCGACAGTGGATGGGCTACAATGAGCAGTTCTTC. This encodes CSAPNRQWMGYNEQFF.

This CDR3 reads CASSQELLAGYEQYF. DNA for the CDR3: TGCGCCAGCAGCCAAGAATTACTAGCGGGCTACGAGCAGTACTTC. The V call is TRBV4-1, the J call TRBJ2-7; the match to TRBD2 covers 9 bases. V lost 0 bases and J lost 3; bases outside the gene matches: 3. The germline V gene encodes CDR1 MGHRA and CDR2 YSYEKL. The CDR3 runs to 15 residues.

This CDR3 reads CASSFEGLGTGELFF. DNA for the CDR3: TGTGCCAGCAGCTTTGAGGGGTTAGGCACCGGGGAGCTGTTTTTT. The V call is TRBV7-2, the J call TRBJ2-2, with D perhaps TRBD1 or TRBD2 (5 bases each). CDR3 length: 15 residues. Germline V gene lookup returns CDR1 SGHTA and CDR2 FQGNSA. With 3 bases removed from V and 4 bases from J, the gap between germline ends came to 12 bases.

This clonotype was observed a few times. The rearrangement uses TRBV29-1 and TRBJ1-2; possible D gene TRBD1, 6 bases. The CDR3 spans 12 residues. Germline CDR1 reads SQVTM; CDR2 reads ANQGSEA. V was shortened by 6 bases and J by 5 bases, with 13 bases between the two germline ends. The chain's CDR3 is CSVAQGRYGYTF. The CDR3 DNA reads as TGCAGCGTCGCCCAGGGGCGGTATGGCTACACCTTC.

This clonotype was picked up a small number of times. The chain combines TRBV12-3 or TRBV12-4 with TRBJ1-5; possible D gene TRBD1, 5 bases. The CDR3 runs 14 residues. Trimming removed 3 bases from V and 0 bases from J, with 6 bases in between. The CDR3 DNA follows: TGTGCCAGCAGTTTCCAGGGTAGCAATCAGCCCCAGCATTTT. This encodes CASSFQGSNQPQHF.

This chain joins TRBV10-3 and TRBJ2-3; D might be TRBD1 (6 bases). The germline V gene has CDR1 ENHRY and CDR2 SYGVKD. V lost 6 bases to trimming and J lost 3 bases, with 10 bases between them. This CDR3 is built from 13 residues. The CDR3 protein is CAIRQGSTDTQYF. The CDR3 DNA sequence: TGTGCCATCAGACAGGGTAGTACAGATACGCAGTATTTT.

This clonotype has a handful of counts. CDR3 sequence reads: CASSQEWGEDADEQYF. Written as DNA, the CDR3 is TGCGCCAGCAGCCAAGAGTGGGGGGAGGACGCAGACGAGCAGTACTTC. The rearrangement joins TRBV4-1 to TRBJ2-7; a weak D match, TRBD2 (6 bases). CDR3 length: 16 amino acids. Germline assignment: CDR1 MGHRA and CDR2 YSYEKL. Trimming took off 0 bases at V and 5 bases at J, with 17 bases between the two ends.

The chain recombines TRBV3-1 with TRBJ2-3; D ambiguous. The CDR3 runs to 15 residues. The V end lost 0 bases, the J end lost 0 bases, and 7 bases lay between the germline ends. Per the germline V gene, CDR1 is LGHDT and CDR2 is YNNKEL (reference sequence). CDR3 nucleotides: TGTGCCAGCAGCCAAGAGACCGCTAGCACAGATACGCAGTATTTT. Protein sequence: CASSQETASTDTQYF.

This clonotype turned up a few times. The chain couples TRBV9 to TRBJ2-7; D remains ambiguous. CDR1 and CDR2 (germline): SGDLS, YYNGEE. V was cut by 0 bases and J by 4 bases, with 11 bases left in between. The length of the CDR3 is 14 residues. In DNA form, the CDR3 reads TGTGCCAGCAGCGTAGACGGAGCTTTATACGAGCAGTACTTC. It translates to CASSVDGALYEQYF.

The V gene is TRBV4-1, the J gene TRBJ1-1; D perhaps matches TRBD1 (6 bases). Germline V gene lookup returns CDR1 MGHRA and CDR2 YSYEKL. This CDR3 contains 12 residues. The ends were cut back, 2 bases at V and 7 bases at J, with 8 bases in the middle. CDR3 protein: CASSQRGGEAFF. The CDR3 DNA is TGCGCCAGCAGCCAAAGGGGGGGTGAAGCTTTCTTT.

The chain carries TRBV4-2 and TRBJ2-7; perhaps TRBD1 as D (6 bases). In germline, CDR1 is LGHNA, CDR2 YNFKEQ. V was trimmed by 0 bases and J by 0 bases, leaving 9 bases between them. The CDR3 covers 15 residues. The CDR3 bases are TGTGCCAGCAGCCAAGATGGGGGACACTCCTACGAGCAGTACTTC. As protein: CASSQDGGHSYEQYF.

CDR3 sequence (DNA): TGTGCCAGCAGCCAAGATCTAGTGGGGAAAGAGACCCAGTACTTC. This gives the protein CASSQDLVGKETQYF. J is TRBJ2-5 and V is TRBV4-2; D remains ambiguous. V was pared by 0 bases and J by 3 bases, with 11 bases between. Looked up from germline, CDR1 is LGHNA and CDR2 is YNFKEQ. The CDR3 spans 15 residues.

V is TRBV9 and J is TRBJ1-2, with 9 positions matching TRBD1. The germline V gene has CDR1 SGDLS and CDR2 YYNGEE. This CDR3 contains 17 residues. Trimming at V came to 1 base and at J to 2 bases, leaving 9 bases not matched to a gene. CDR3 nucleotides: TGTGCCAGCAGCGTAAGGGGACAGGGTTGGGGGAACTATGGCTACACCTTC. Protein product: CASSVRGQGWGNYGYTF.

Only a few counts were recorded for this clonotype. This sequence joins TRBV20-1 and TRBJ2-2, with a tentative D call TRBD2 (6 bases). CDR3 length: 14 amino acids. The V gene lost 3 bases and the J gene lost 0 bases, with 8 bases spanning the gap. Germline V CDR1 and CDR2: DFQATT, SNEGSKA (reference sequence). The CDR3, as DNA: TGCAGTGCTAGTAGCGGAGCGAACACCGGGGAGCTGTTTTTT. Protein product: CSASSGANTGELFF.

The rearrangement links TRBV7-2 to TRBJ1-2; D not resolved. With 1 base removed from V and 0 bases from J, the gap between germline ends came to 12 bases. This CDR3 contains 16 residues. Germline V gene data show CDR1 as SGHTA and CDR2 as FQGNSA. The CDR3 sequence is CASSLEVGRANYGYTF. CDR3 in DNA: TGTGCCAGCAGCTTAGAAGTAGGCCGAGCTAACTATGGCTACACCTTC.

This clonotype was counted between two and nine times. V is TRBV7-2 and J is TRBJ2-7; the D is unclear. Trimming removed 4 bases from V and 1 base from J, with 14 bases in between. The CDR3 consists of 15 residues. Germline lookup yields CDR1 SGHTA and CDR2 FQGNSA. CDR3 in DNA: TGTGCCAGCAGCTCTCTCCTCCAGGTTTCCTACGAGCAGTACTTC. The encoded protein is CASSSLLQVSYEQYF.

This chain joins TRBV7-2 and TRBJ2-1, with D hard to call. Trimming removed 4 bases at V and 12 bases at J, with 16 bases between. Germline assignment: CDR1 SGHTA and CDR2 FQGNSA. The CDR3 has 13 amino acids. CDR3 sequence reads: CASSYGSATWQFF. The CDR3 DNA reads TGTGCCAGCAGCTACGGTTCGGCCACGTGGCAGTTCTTC.

V usage is TRBV6-2 or TRBV6-3 and J usage is TRBJ1-1; D gene ambiguous. This CDR3 is 15 amino acids long. V was trimmed by 2 bases and J by 0 bases, leaving 10 bases between them. The germline V gene encodes CDR1 MNHEY and CDR2 SVGEGT. DNA for the CDR3: TGTGCCAGCAGTTACGTGGGCAGACTGAACACTGAAGCTTTCTTT. Protein product: CASSYVGRLNTEAFF.